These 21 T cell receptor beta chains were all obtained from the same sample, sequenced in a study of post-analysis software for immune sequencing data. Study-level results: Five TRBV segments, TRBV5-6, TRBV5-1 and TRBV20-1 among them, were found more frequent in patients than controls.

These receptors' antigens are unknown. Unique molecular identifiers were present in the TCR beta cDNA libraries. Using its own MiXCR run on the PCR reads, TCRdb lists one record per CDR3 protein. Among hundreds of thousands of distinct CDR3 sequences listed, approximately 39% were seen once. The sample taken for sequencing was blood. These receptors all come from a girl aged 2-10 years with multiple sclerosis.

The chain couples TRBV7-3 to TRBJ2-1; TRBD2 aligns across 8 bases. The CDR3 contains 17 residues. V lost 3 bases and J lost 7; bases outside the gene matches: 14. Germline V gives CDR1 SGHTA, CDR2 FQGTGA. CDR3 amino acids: CASSLKRLAGDQNEQFF. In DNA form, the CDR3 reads TGTGCCAGCAGCTTGAAACGGCTAGCGGGTGACCAAAATGAGCAGTTCTTC.

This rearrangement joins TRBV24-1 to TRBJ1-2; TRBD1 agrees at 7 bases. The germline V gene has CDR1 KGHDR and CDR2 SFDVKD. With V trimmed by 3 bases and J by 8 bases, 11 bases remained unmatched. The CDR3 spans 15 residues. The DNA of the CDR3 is TGTGCCACCAGTGATACGCGGGACAGATCCTACGGCTACACCTTC. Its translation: CATSDTRDRSYGYTF.

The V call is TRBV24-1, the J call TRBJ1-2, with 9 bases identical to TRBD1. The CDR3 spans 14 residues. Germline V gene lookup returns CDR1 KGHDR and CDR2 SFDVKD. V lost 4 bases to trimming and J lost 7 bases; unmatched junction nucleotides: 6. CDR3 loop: CATSESGTGLGYTF. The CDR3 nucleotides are TGTGCCACCAGTGAATCCGGGACAGGGCTTGGCTACACCTTC.

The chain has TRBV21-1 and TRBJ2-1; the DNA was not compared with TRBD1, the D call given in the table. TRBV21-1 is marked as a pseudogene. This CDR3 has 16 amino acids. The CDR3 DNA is TGTGCCAGCAGCAAGCGGCGGGACAGGGGTTGCAATGAGCAGTTCTTC. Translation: CASSKRRDRGCNEQFF.

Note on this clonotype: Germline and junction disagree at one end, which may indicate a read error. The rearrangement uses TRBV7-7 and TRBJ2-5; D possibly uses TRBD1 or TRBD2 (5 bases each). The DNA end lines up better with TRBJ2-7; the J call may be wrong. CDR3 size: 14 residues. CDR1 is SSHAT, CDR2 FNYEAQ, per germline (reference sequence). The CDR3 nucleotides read TGTGCTAGCAGTCCAGGTTCAGGGACGCGCGAGCAGTACTTC. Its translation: CASSPGSGTREQYF.

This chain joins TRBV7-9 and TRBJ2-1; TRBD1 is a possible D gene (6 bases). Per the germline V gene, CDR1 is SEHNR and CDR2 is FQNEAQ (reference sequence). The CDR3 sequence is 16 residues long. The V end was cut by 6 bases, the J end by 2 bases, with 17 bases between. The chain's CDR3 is CASSPMTGSPYNEQFF. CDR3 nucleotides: TGTGCCAGCAGTCCTATGACAGGTTCCCCCTACAATGAGCAGTTCTTC.

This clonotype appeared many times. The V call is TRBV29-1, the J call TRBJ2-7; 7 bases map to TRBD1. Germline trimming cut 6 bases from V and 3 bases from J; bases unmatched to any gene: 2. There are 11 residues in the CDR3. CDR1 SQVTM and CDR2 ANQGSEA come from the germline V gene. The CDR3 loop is CSVYRGYEQYF. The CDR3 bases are TGCAGCGTCTACAGGGGCTACGAGCAGTACTTC.

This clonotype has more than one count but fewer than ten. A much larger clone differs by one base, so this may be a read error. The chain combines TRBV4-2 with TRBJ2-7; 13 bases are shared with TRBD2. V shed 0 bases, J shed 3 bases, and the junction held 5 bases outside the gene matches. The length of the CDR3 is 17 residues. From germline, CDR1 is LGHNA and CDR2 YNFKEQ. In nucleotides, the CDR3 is TGTGCCAGCAGCCAAGACTGGACTAGCGGGAGCTGCTACGAGCAGTACTTC. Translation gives CASSQDWTSGSCYEQYF.

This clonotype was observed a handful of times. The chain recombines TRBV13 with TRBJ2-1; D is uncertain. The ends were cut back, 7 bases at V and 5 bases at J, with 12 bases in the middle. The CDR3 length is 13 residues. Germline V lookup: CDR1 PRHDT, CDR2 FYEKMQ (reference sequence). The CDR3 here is CASTEHADNEQFF. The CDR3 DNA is TGTGCCAGCACCGAACACGCGGACAATGAGCAGTTCTTC.

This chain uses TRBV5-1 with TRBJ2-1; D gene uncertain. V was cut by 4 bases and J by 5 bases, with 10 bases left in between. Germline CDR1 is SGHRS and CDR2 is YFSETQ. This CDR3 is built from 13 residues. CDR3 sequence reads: CASSPLLDNEQFF. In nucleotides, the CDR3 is TGCGCCAGCAGCCCCCTCTTAGACAATGAGCAGTTCTTC.

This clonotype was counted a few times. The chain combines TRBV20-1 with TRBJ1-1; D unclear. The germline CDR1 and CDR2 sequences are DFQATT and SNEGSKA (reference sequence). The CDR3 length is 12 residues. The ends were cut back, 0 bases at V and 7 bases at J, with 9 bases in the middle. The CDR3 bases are TGCAGTGCTAGAGATATTCCGGGTGAAGCTTTCTTT. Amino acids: CSARDIPGEAFF.

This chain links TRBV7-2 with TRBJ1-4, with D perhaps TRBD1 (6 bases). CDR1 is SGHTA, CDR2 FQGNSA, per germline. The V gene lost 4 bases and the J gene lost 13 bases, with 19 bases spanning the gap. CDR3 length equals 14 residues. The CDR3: CASSYLGRGGGLFF. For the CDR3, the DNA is TGTGCCAGCAGCTACCTAGGGCGGGGGGGCGGACTGTTTTTT.

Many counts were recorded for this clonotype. CDR3 sequence reads: CASSYQGLVEETQYF. CDR3 coding DNA: TGTGCCAGCAGTTACCAGGGACTAGTAGAAGAGACCCAGTACTTC. The chain combines TRBV6-6 with TRBJ2-5; 8 bases are a match to TRBD2. Germline V lookup: CDR1 MNHNY, CDR2 SVGAGI (reference sequence). Trimming cost V 2 bases and J 3 bases; bases outside gene matches: 5. This CDR3 region has 15 residues.

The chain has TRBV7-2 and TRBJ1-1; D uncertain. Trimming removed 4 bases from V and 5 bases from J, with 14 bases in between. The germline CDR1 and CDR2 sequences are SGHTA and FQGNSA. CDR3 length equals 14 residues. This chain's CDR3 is CASSSFLGGTEAFF. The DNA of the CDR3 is TGTGCCAGCAGCTCCTTTTTGGGAGGAACTGAAGCTTTCTTT.

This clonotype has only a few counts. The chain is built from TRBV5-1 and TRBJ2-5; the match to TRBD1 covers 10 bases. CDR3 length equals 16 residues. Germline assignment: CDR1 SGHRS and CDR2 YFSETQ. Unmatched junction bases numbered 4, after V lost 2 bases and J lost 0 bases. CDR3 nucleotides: TGCGCCAGCAGCTTCCGGGACAGGGGATACCAAGAGACCCAGTACTTC. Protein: CASSFRDRGYQETQYF.

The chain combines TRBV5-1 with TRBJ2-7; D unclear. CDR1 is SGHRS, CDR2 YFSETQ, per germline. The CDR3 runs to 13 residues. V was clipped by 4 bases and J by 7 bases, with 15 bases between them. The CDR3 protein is CASSPGLLGEQYF. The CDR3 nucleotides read TGCGCCAGCAGCCCCGGATTACTCGGGGAGCAGTACTTC.

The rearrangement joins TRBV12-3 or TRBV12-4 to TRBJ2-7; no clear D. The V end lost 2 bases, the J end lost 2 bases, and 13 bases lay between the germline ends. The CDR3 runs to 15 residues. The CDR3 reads CASSLTWVRTYEQYF. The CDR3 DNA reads TGTGCCAGCAGTTTAACGTGGGTCAGAACCTACGAGCAGTACTTC.

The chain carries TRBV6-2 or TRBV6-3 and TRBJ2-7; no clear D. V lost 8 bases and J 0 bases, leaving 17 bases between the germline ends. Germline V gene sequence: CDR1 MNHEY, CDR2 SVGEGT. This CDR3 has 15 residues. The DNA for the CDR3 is TGTGCCAGCCGGATGCAGGACGTAGGCTCCTACGAGCAGTACTTC. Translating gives CASRMQDVGSYEQYF.

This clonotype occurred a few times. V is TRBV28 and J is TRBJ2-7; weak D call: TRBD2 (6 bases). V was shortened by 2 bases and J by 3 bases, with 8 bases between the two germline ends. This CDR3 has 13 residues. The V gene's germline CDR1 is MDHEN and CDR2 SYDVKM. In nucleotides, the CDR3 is TGTGCCAGCAGTTTAGGGAGGCGCTACGAGCAGTACTTC. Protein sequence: CASSLGRRYEQYF.

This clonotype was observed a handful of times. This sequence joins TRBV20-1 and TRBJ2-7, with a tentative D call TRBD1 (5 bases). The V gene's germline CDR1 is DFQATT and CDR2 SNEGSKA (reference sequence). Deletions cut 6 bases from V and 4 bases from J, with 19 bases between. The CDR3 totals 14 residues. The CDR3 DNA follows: TGCAGTGCCAGGTTCCTGTCCAGGGCTTACGAGCAGTACTTC. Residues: CSARFLSRAYEQYF.

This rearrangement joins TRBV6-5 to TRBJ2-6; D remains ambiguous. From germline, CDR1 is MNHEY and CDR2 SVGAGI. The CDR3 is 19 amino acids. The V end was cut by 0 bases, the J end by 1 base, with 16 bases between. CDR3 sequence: CASSYSSSGLSSGANVLTF. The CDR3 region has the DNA TGTGCCAGCAGTTACTCATCGTCCGGGCTATCTTCTGGGGCCAACGTCCTGACTTTC.